These 31 T cell receptor beta chains originate from one sample sequenced in a study of T cell responses to AZD1222 COVID-19 vaccine. The table came from immunoSEQ multiplex PCR; TCRdb's copy has only in-frame clones and leaves some out. The table has under 200,000 clones, approximately 89% seen once. Specimen: peripheral blood, collected on day 0 of AZD1222 vaccination. Source of these receptors: an adult in good health.

This chain joins TRBV5-1 and TRBJ2-2; D tentatively fits TRBD1 or TRBD2 (5 bases each). From germline, CDR1 is SGHRS and CDR2 YFSETQ. V was shortened by 2 bases and J by 3 bases, with 11 bases between the two germline ends. The CDR3 runs 15 residues. CDR3 bases: TGCGCCAGCAGCTTTCGGGGCGCAGACACCGGGGAGCTGTTTTTT. Its protein product is CASSFRGADTGELFF.

The chain joins TRBV27 to TRBJ1-5; D is undetermined. The ends were cut back, 8 bases at V and 1 base at J, with 15 bases in the middle. The CDR3 has 15 residues. The germline V gene encodes CDR1 MNHEY and CDR2 SMNVEV (reference sequence). The CDR3 coding sequence is TGTGCCAGCTCCTTGGAGGGTCGAAGCAATCAGCCCCAGCATTTT. Protein sequence: CASSLEGRSNQPQHF.

The rearrangement uses TRBV5-1 and TRBJ2-1; 11 bases align to TRBD2. Germline V gene lookup returns CDR1 SGHRS and CDR2 YFSETQ. The CDR3 loop spans 19 amino acids. After removal of 1 base from V and 0 bases from J, the junction contained 9 bases not matched to a gene. CDR3 loop: CASSLSFTSGSSSYNEQFF. Here the CDR3 DNA reads TGCGCCAGCAGCTTGTCTTTTACTAGCGGGAGTAGCTCCTACAATGAGCAGTTCTTC. The complete variable domain, with remaining parts taken from reference TRBV5-1 and TRBJ2-1, reads KAGVTQTPRYLIKTRGQQVTLSCSPISGHRSVSWYQQTPGQGLQFLFEYFSETQRNKGNFPGRFSGRQFSNSRSEMNVSTLELGDSALYLCASSLSFTSGSSSYNEQFFGPGTRLTVL.

This clone was seen a handful of times. The chain links TRBV9 to TRBJ1-1, with 7 bases matching TRBD1. The CDR3 spans 12 residues. Per germline, CDR1 SGDLS and CDR2 YYNGEE. J lost 8 bases, V lost 3 bases, and 4 bases had no gene match. The CDR3 reads CASSGQGREAFF. CDR3 bases: TGTGCCAGCAGCGGACAGGGCAGGGAAGCTTTCTTT.

The chain has TRBV7-9 and TRBJ1-1; TRBD1 agrees at 7 bases. The germline V gene has CDR1 SEHNR and CDR2 FQNEAQ (reference sequence). CDR3 length equals 12 residues. Losses at the gene ends were 4 bases for V and 11 bases for J; bases not matched to a gene: 7. Here the CDR3 DNA reads TGTGCCAGCAGCTCAAAGGGGGCTCTGGCTTTCTTT. It specifies CASSSKGALAFF.

The V call is TRBV24-1, the J call TRBJ2-3; D tentatively fits TRBD1 or TRBD2 (5 bases each). CDR3 length equals 14 residues. Trimming pared 3 bases from V and 6 bases from J, leaving 12 bases between. The V gene's germline CDR1 is KGHDR and CDR2 SFDVKD. CDR3 nucleotide sequence: TGTGCCACCAGTGATCCCGGGGCCGGGGATACGCAGTATTTT. Its protein is CATSDPGAGDTQYF.

The chain is built from TRBV10-3 and TRBJ2-3, with TRBD2 matching 8 bases. The CDR3 is 15 residues long. V lost 2 bases to trimming and J lost 5 bases; unmatched junction nucleotides: 6. Per germline, CDR1 ENHRY and CDR2 SYGVKD. CDR3 nucleotides: TGTGCCATCAGTGAGCGGGAGGGCCTTGGAGATACGCAGTATTTT. Translation: CAISEREGLGDTQYF.

The CDR3 here is CASSFGTSPRNEQFF. DNA for the CDR3: TGTGCCAGCAGCTTCGGGACTAGCCCTCGCAATGAGCAGTTCTTC. The chain combines TRBV7-6 with TRBJ2-1, with 9 bases that match TRBD2. This CDR3 is 15 amino acids long. J gave up 6 bases and V 3 bases, and 6 bases lay outside the gene matches. Germline values: CDR1 SGHVS, CDR2 FNYEAQ.

This chain joins TRBV24-1 and TRBJ2-1; 10 nucleotides align to TRBD2. The V and J ends lost 3 bases and 2 bases, in that order; junction bases with no gene match: 6. Germline V lookup: CDR1 KGHDR, CDR2 SFDVKD. The CDR3 is made up of 17 amino acids. The CDR3 is CATSDLSAGGAYNEQFF. In DNA, the CDR3 is TGTGCCACCAGTGATCTATCAGCGGGAGGGGCCTACAATGAGCAGTTCTTC.

The rearrangement uses TRBV7-2 and TRBJ1-1; D ambiguous. Looked up from germline, CDR1 is SGHTA and CDR2 is FQGNSA. V was trimmed by 1 base and J by 4 bases, leaving 7 bases between them. The CDR3 loop spans 13 amino acids. CDR3 DNA sequence: TGTGCCAGCAGCTTAGAGGCGGGCACTGAAGCTTTCTTT. Residues: CASSLEAGTEAFF.

The chain has TRBV2 and TRBJ1-2, with TRBD1 matching over 7 bases. V trimming: 7 bases; J trimming: 2 bases; junction bases outside the gene matches: 7. The CDR3 is 14 amino acids. Germline V gene lookup returns CDR1 SNHLY and CDR2 FYNNEI. The CDR3: CASTRGQLNYGYTF. The CDR3 DNA is TGTGCCAGCACCCGGGGACAGCTAAACTATGGCTACACCTTC.

The chain is built from TRBV30 and TRBJ2-2; TRBD2 aligns across 8 bases. After removal of 2 bases from V and 5 bases from J, the junction contained 10 bases not matched to a gene. Per the germline V gene, CDR1 is GTSNPN and CDR2 is SVGIG (reference sequence). The CDR3 consists of 16 residues. CDR3 loop: CAWSTKAGVRTGELFF. CDR3 nucleotides: TGTGCCTGGAGTACCAAAGCGGGAGTTAGGACCGGGGAGCTGTTTTTT.

This sequence joins TRBV5-5 and TRBJ2-3; 7 bases are shared with TRBD1. Trimming at V came to 4 bases and at J to 2 bases, leaving 4 bases not matched to a gene. The germline V gene encodes CDR1 SGHKS and CDR2 YYEKEE (reference sequence). The CDR3 sequence is 14 residues long. The DNA for the CDR3 is TGTGCCAGCAGCCGGGGACAGTACACAGATACGCAGTATTTT. The encoded protein is CASSRGQYTDTQYF.

This chain uses TRBV7-2 with TRBJ2-2; a possible D gene is TRBD2 (5 bases). This CDR3 has 14 residues. Germline values: CDR1 SGHTA, CDR2 FQGNSA. Trimming cost V 4 bases and J 4 bases, with 10 bases left between them. CDR3 nucleotides: TGTGCCAGCAGCTCGGCCGCGGGCACCGGGGAGCTGTTTTTT. Amino acids: CASSSAAGTGELFF.

This CDR3 reads CASSSSTAEAFF. The CDR3 region has the DNA TGTGCCAGCAGTTCATCTACAGCTGAAGCTTTCTTT. The chain links TRBV6-5 to TRBJ1-1; no definite D call. CDR1 is MNHEY, CDR2 SVGAGI, per germline. This CDR3 is built from 12 residues. Trimming stripped 4 bases from V and 6 bases from J, with 9 bases between.

The chain joins TRBV29-1 to TRBJ1-2, with D unclear. CDR3 length: 12 residues. Germline CDR1 and CDR2: SQVTM and ANQGSEA. Trimming pared 8 bases from V and 7 bases from J, leaving 17 bases between. CDR3 DNA: TGCAGCCCTGGGGAGGCGGATGGTGGCTACACCTTC. Its protein is CSPGEADGGYTF.

The rearrangement links TRBV18 to TRBJ2-7; 7 bases match TRBD2. The CDR3 is made up of 15 amino acids. CDR1 and CDR2 from the germline V gene are KGHSH and LQKENI. V shed 6 bases, J shed 0 bases, and the junction held 8 bases outside the gene matches. Here the CDR3 reads CASSREGGSSYEQYF. In DNA form, the CDR3 reads TGTGCCAGCTCCCGTGAGGGAGGGAGCTCCTACGAGCAGTACTTC.

The chain recombines TRBV5-4 with TRBJ1-6, with 9 positions matching TRBD1. Germline lookup yields CDR1 SGHNT and CDR2 YYREEE (reference sequence). The CDR3 totals 17 residues. Germline trimming cut 4 bases from V and 8 bases from J; bases unmatched to any gene: 13. CDR3 bases: TGTGCCAGCAGCCGAGAATCTACAGGGGGCGCGGATTCACCCCTCCACTTT. Protein product: CASSRESTGGADSPLHF.

The rearrangement joins TRBV28 to TRBJ2-2; 10 bases are shared with TRBD2. Germline V gives CDR1 MDHEN, CDR2 SYDVKM. The CDR3 is made up of 16 amino acids. With 5 bases clipped from V and 9 bases from J, the junction kept 12 bases outside the gene matches. The DNA for the CDR3 is TGTGCCAGCAGTCAACTAGCGGGATCCATTAAGAGGGAGCTGTTTTTT. Its translation: CASSQLAGSIKRELFF.

This clone was seen a single time. The V call is TRBV11-2, the J call TRBJ2-5; D perhaps matches TRBD1 (6 bases). Per germline, CDR1 SGHAT and CDR2 FQNNGV. Between the trimmed V and J ends, which lost 0 bases and 4 bases, there was a span of 6 bases. There are 13 residues in the CDR3. CDR3 loop: CASSLEQGETQYF. The CDR3 DNA reads TGTGCCAGCAGCTTAGAACAGGGAGAGACCCAGTACTTC. The entire variable domain, with the rest obtained from reference TRBV11-2 and TRBJ2-5, is as follows: EAGVAQSPRYKIIEKRQSVAFWCNPISGHATLYWYQQILGQGPKLLIQFQNNGVVDDSQLPKDRFSAERLKGVDSTLKIQPAKLEDSAVYLCASSLEQGETQYFGPGTRLLVL.

The chain has TRBV6-6 and TRBJ1-3, with 7 bases aligning to TRBD1. Trimming took 6 bases from V and 0 from J; bases not matched to a gene: 20. Germline CDR1 MNHNY, CDR2 SVGAGI (reference sequence). There are 20 residues in the CDR3. In DNA, the CDR3 is TGTGCCAGCAGCCTCGCCCTGACAGGGACAACAACTTTCTCTGGAAACACCATATATTTT. Protein: CASSLALTGTTTFSGNTIYF.

The chain employs TRBV12-5 and TRBJ2-2; D assignment may be TRBD1 or TRBD2 (5 bases each). Looked up from germline, CDR1 is LGHNT and CDR2 is FRNRAP. Trimming removed 1 base at V and 5 bases at J, with 17 bases between. This CDR3 is built from 17 residues. The CDR3 region is CASGLGGTWERTGELFF. In DNA, the CDR3 is TGTGCTAGTGGTTTGGGGGGGACGTGGGAGAGGACCGGGGAGCTGTTTTTT.

The chain combines TRBV6-5 with TRBJ2-5; TRBD2 aligns across 11 bases. The CDR3 is 14 residues long. Germline V CDR1 and CDR2: MNHEY, SVGAGI. V lost 4 bases and J lost 3; bases outside the gene matches: 1. The CDR3 DNA sequence: TGTGCCAGCAGTTCACTAGCGGGAGAAGAGACCCAGTACTTC. Protein: CASSSLAGEETQYF.

The CDR3 is CASSLGTSGGGREQYF. DNA for the CDR3: TGTGCCAGCAGCTTAGGGACTAGCGGGGGAGGTCGGGAGCAGTACTTC. The J gene is TRBJ2-7, the V gene TRBV7-6; 13 bases line up with TRBD2. This CDR3 contains 16 residues. Germline CDR1 SGHVS, CDR2 FNYEAQ. The V segment lost 1 base and the J segment 7 bases; nucleotides outside the gene matches: 7.

This clone was detected only once. The chain recombines TRBV11-3 with TRBJ1-2; D might be TRBD1 (6 bases). The V and J ends lost 5 bases and 6 bases respectively, with 25 bases between them. This CDR3 has 17 amino acids. In germline, CDR1 is SGHNT, CDR2 YENEEA. CDR3: CASSPSLREGVGNGYTF. DNA for the CDR3: TGTGCCAGCAGCCCTTCCCTTAGGGAGGGGGTCGGGAATGGCTACACCTTC.

The gene calls are TRBV24-1 and TRBJ2-6; weak D call: TRBD1 (6 bases). V dropped 3 bases and J dropped 0 bases, with 8 bases sitting between them. This CDR3 comprises 16 residues. Germline loops: CDR1 KGHDR, CDR2 SFDVKD. This CDR3 reads CATSDQQGSGANVLTF. CDR3 bases: TGTGCCACCAGTGATCAACAGGGCTCTGGGGCCAACGTCCTGACTTTC.

Concerning this clone itself: Sequence at one end of the junction differs from germline and may be a read error. The chain is built from TRBV7-6 and TRBJ2-1, with 14 bases aligning to TRBD2. Looked up from germline, CDR1 is SGHVS and CDR2 is FNYEAQ. The CDR3 sequence is 16 residues long. The CDR3 region has the DNA TGTGCCAGCAGCTTAGCTTCGGGACTAGCGGGAGTTCATGCTCTCTTC. It translates to CASSLASGLAGVHALF.

This chain uses TRBV28 with TRBJ1-6; 10 bases agree with TRBD1. Trimming removed 8 bases from V and 10 bases from J; junction bases left unmatched: 14. The CDR3 extends over 16 amino acids. CDR1 and CDR2 (germline): MDHEN, SYDVKM. CDR3 nucleotide sequence: TGTGCCAGCGTTCCACCCCCGGGACAGGGGAGATCACCCCTCCACTTT. This translates into CASVPPPGQGRSPLHF. The whole variable domain, remainder taken from reference TRBV28 and TRBJ1-6, is DVKVTQSSRYLVKRTGEKVFLECVQDMDHENMFWYRQDPGLGLRLIYFSYDVKMKEKGDIPEGYSVSREKKERFSLILESASTNQTSMYLCASVPPPGQGRSPLHFGNGTRLTVT.

This clone showed up just once. The V and J genes are TRBV6-5 and TRBJ1-4; tentative D call: TRBD1 (6 bases). Germline V gene lookup returns CDR1 MNHEY and CDR2 SVGAGI. The CDR3 sequence is 14 residues long. The ends were cut back, 6 bases at V and 6 bases at J, with 14 bases in the middle. This chain's CDR3 is CASSQGQSYEKLFF. CDR3 in DNA: TGTGCCAGCAGCCAAGGACAGAGTTATGAAAAACTGTTTTTT.

The chain recombines TRBV11-2 with TRBJ2-7, with D possibly being TRBD2 (5 bases). V was pared by 5 bases and J by 2 bases, with 13 bases between. The CDR3 totals 14 residues. Germline-derived CDR1 and CDR2 are SGHAT and FQNNGV. The CDR3, as DNA: TGTGCCAGCAGCCCGGGGATAGCCGCCTACGAGCAGTACTTC. Residues: CASSPGIAAYEQYF.

The sample holds a few counts of this clone. The chain combines TRBV14 with TRBJ2-7, with TRBD2 identical over 7 bases. The CDR3 contains 15 residues. Germline V gene lookup returns CDR1 SGHDN and CDR2 FVKESK. V shed 5 bases, J shed 7 bases, and the junction held 14 bases outside the gene matches. This chain's CDR3 is CASSIAGATKWEQYF. The CDR3 coding sequence is TGTGCCAGCAGCATTGCGGGAGCGACGAAGTGGGAGCAGTACTTC. Full variable domain (missing parts from reference TRBV14 and TRBJ2-7): EAGVTQFPSHSVIEKGQTVTLRCDPISGHDNLYWYRRVMGKEIKFLLHFVKESKQDESGMPNNRFLAERTGGTYSTLKVQPAELEDSGVYFCASSIAGATKWEQYFGPGTRLTVT.